This TCR beta chain came from a study of shared clonotypes between healthy human individuals. Study-level results: Donors were few, which limited the genetic and exposure-history diversity represented. Generation probabilities were higher for clonotypes shared across all four sorted-subset donors than for unshared ones.

Trimming stripped 0 bases from V and 2 bases from J, with 18 bases between. The germline V gene has CDR1 SGHKS and CDR2 YYEKEE (reference sequence). The CDR3 length is 17 residues. Of note for this clone: Antigen specificity is unknown.

An even split of each subset's genomic DNA across several immunoSEQ plates was performed. The protocol was immunoSEQ multiplex PCR, while the TCRdb copy is restricted to in-frame clones and leaves out a portion. The sample has hundreds of thousands of clones; 95% are singletons. CD8 cells regarded as naive lacked CD45RO, were positively chosen for CCR7, and omitted terminally differentiated effector memory CD45RA+ cells. This receptor was identified in a woman in her 30s in good health. Sequenced material: naive CD8+ T cells sorted from blood. V and J are TRBV5-5 and TRBJ2-7; D might be TRBD2 (5 bases). CDR3 residues: CASSLVGRAKEAYEQYF. CDR3 DNA sequence: TGTGCCAGCAGCTTGGTCGGGCGGGCTAAAGAAGCCTACGAGCAGTACTTC.